This T cell receptor (beta chain) was documented in a study of T-cell memory formation after mild COVID-19. UMIs and sample barcodes were carried by the TCR alpha and TCR beta cDNA libraries that 5'RACE produced using constant-segment primers. TCRdb reprocessed the 5' RACE reads via MiXCR and lists one record per CDR3 protein. The table shows a few hundred thousand distinct CDR3 sequences, with 28% occurring only once. V lost 0 bases to trimming and J lost 7 bases, with 7 bases between them. This CDR3 comprises 12 residues. The germline gives CDR1 SGHVT, CDR2 SQSDAQ. The receptor's source is an adult woman who had mild COVID-19 (a few samples of this study predate the infection). Cell type and time point are not known. The chain has TRBV7-4 and TRBJ2-7; D gene unclear. Sequencing input: PBMCs or a T cell subset sorted from them (not recorded which). CDR3 amino acids: CASSLARREQYF. The CDR3 bases are TGTGCCAGCAGCTTAGCGCGACGGGAGCAGTACTTC.